This section outlines one T cell receptor beta chain sequence together with its context. The antigen is unknown. This entry comes from a study of OX40 agonist ivuxolimab in advanced cancers. Germline V gives CDR1 MRHNA, CDR2 SNTAGT. The CDR3 consists of 13 residues. With V trimmed by 6 bases and J by 4 bases, 6 bases remained unmatched. General observations from the study: Some patients who did not respond also had low normalized T-cell clonal expansion.

The protocol was immunoSEQ multiplex PCR, while the TCRdb copy is restricted to in-frame clones and leaves out a portion. This repertoire shows more than 45,000 clones, approximately 87% found once; its top ten account for 3% to 3.5%. The sample was CD4+ or CD8+ T cells sorted from blood, taken in a trial of the OX40 agonist ivuxolimab. This receptor was taken from an adult with an advanced solid tumor such as melanoma, head and neck, liver or kidney cancer. J is TRBJ2-7 and V is TRBV6-4, with 7 bases aligning to TRBD1. The CDR3 coding sequence is TGTGCCAGCAGCCAGGGGGTTGGGTACGAGCAGTACTTC. Its translation: CASSQGVGYEQYF.